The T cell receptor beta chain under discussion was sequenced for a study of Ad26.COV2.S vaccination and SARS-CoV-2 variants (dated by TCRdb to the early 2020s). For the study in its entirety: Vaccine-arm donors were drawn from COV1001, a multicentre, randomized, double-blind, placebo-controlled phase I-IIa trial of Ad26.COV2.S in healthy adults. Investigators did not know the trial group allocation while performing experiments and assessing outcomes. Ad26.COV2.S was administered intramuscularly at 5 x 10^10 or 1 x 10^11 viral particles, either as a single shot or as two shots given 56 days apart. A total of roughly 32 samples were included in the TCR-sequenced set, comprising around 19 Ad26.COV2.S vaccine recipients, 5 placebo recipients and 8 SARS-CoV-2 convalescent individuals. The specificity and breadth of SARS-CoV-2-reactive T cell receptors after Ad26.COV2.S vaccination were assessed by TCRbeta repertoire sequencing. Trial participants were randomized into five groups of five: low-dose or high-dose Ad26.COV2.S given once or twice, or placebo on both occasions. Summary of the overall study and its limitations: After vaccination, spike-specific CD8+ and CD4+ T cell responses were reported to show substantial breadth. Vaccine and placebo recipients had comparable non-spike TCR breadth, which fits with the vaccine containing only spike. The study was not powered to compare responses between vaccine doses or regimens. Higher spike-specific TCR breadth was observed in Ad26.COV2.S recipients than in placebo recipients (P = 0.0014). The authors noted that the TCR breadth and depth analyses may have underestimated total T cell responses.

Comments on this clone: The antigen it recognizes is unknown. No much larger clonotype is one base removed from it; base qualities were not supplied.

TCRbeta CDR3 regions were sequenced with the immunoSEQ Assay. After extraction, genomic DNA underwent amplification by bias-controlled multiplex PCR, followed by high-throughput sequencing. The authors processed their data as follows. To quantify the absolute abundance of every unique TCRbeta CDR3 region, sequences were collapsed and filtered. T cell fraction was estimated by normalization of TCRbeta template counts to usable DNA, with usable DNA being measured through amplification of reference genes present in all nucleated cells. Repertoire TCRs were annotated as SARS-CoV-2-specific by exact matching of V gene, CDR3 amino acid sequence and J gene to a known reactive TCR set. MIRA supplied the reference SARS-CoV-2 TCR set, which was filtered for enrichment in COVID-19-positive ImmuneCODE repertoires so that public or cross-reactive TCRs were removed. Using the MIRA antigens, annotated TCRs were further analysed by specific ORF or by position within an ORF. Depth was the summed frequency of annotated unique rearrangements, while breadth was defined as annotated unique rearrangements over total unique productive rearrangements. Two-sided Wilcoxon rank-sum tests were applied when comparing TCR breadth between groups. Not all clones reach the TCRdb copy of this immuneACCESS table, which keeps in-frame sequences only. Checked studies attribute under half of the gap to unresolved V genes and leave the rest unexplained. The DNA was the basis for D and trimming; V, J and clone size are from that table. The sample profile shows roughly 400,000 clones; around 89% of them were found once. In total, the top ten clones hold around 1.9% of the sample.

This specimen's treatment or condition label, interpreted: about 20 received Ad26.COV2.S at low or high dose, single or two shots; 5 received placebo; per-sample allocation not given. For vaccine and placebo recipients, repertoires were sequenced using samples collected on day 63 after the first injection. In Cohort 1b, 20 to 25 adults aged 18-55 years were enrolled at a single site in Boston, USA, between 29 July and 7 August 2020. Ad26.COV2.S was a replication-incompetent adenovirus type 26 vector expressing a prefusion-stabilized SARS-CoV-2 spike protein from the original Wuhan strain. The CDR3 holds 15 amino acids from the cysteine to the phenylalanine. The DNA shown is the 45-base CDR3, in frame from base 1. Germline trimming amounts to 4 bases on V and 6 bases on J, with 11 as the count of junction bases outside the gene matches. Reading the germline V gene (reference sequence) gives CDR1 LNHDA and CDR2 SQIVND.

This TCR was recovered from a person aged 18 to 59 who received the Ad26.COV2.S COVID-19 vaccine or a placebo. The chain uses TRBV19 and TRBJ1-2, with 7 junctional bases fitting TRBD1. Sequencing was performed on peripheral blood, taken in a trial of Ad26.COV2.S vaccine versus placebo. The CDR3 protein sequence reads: CASSTTGTAIDGYTF. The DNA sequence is TGTGCCAGTAGTACCACCGGGACAGCGATCGATGGCTACACCTTC.